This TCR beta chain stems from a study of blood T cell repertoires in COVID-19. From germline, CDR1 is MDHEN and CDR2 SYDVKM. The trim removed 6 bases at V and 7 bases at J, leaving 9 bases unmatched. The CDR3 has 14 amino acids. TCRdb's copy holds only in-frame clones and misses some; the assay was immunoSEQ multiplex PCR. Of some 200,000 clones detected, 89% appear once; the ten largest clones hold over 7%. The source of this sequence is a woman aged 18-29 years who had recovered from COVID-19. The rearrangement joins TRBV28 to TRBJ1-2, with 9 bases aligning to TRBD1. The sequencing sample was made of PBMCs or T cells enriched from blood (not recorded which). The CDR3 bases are TGTGCCAGCAGCCCCTGGGGACAGGGCCGTGGCTACACCTTC. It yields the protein CASSPWGQGRGYTF.